This T cell receptor (beta chain) was documented in a study of regulatory dendritic cells for organ transplantation (dated by TCRdb to about 2017). Regarding the research as a whole: Before and after allostimulation with regulatory or mature dendritic cells, TCRbeta repertoires were sequenced from sorted naive and memory CD4+ and CD8+ T cells. Study-level results and caveats: Naive CD4+ and CD8+ T cells showed highly diverse repertoires, whereas memory cells were less diverse and memory CD8+ cells were the most oligoclonal. Only a couple of subjects were sequenced, and the authors noted considerable between-individual heterogeneity in the alloreactive memory CD8+ T cell pool. Of the resting subsets, the one holding the most alloreactive TCR clonotypes was memory CD8+ T cells. In both subjects, allostimulation led to expansion of memory CD8+ clones, though the expansion induced by regulatory dendritic cells appeared to be more limited than that induced by mature dendritic cells.

As regards this clone: No cognate antigen has been identified for it. No base quality values were provided; no much bigger clone lies one nucleotide off.

V was cut back by 0 bases and J by 0 bases, leaving a gap of 12 bases between them. CDR1 and CDR2 are read off the germline V gene (reference sequence) as SGHKS and YYEKEE. From its cysteine to its phenylalanine, the CDR3 spans 17 amino acids. Only the CDR3 DNA stays, 51 bases, in frame from base 1. FACS was used to sort naive T cells as CD45RA+ cells and memory T cells as CD45RO+ CD4+ or CD8+ cells. The T cells used for TCR sequencing were obtained from two healthy control subjects. Sorted T cell subsets that were not stimulated were used as baseline controls for the mixed lymphocyte reactions. The Qiagen DNeasy Blood & Tissue Kit was used to extract genomic DNA. A multiplexed two-step PCR with Vbeta-specific forward primers and Jbeta-specific reverse primers was used to amplify the TCRbeta CDR3 regions. TCRbeta libraries were sequenced on an Illumina instrument through the immunoSEQ service. In the paper's pipeline: IMGT annotation was used to assign V, D and J genes, and synthetic CDR3 analogues were used to correct counts for multiplex PCR bias. Repertoire clonality was computed in the immunoSEQ Analyzer as one minus normalized Shannon entropy. Whether a clone counted as expanded was decided by Fisher's exact test with Benjamini-Hochberg false discovery rate control and a two-tailed cutoff of P<0.01. Entries here come from immuneACCESS through TCRdb and include only in-frame sequences with V and J called. Some clones fail to appear in such tables; in the studies checked, an unresolved V gene covers under half of the shortfall, and the cause of the remainder is unknown. The DNA gave D and trimming, while V, J and clone size come from that table. The sample profile shows fewer than 40,000 clones; 85% to 95% of them were found once. The ten largest clones take up 0.11% of the sample.

Recombination joined TRBV5-5 with TRBJ1-4; confidence is insufficient to name the D gene. Sequencing was performed on naive CD8+ T cells from blood. Explained via the paper, the cell subset or site label denotes: CD45RA+ naive T cells. The TCR comes from a human donor in good health. The CDR3 reads CASSLVGVEATNEKLFF. In nucleotides, the sequence is TGTGCCAGCAGCTTGGTCGGGGTGGAGGCAACTAATGAAAAACTGTTTTTT.